Shown below are 3 T cell receptor beta chains from a single sample sequenced in a study of cytomegalovirus exposure and HLA in healthy donors. PCR used 60 Vbeta primers and 13 Jbeta primers. Produced via immunoSEQ multiplex PCR; TCRdb's table is partial and in-frame only. Of roughly 150,000 clones in the sample, approximately 84% were seen once. What was sequenced was PBMCs. The receptors were gathered from a man aged 25 to 40 in good health and CMV-seropositive.

This sequence joins TRBV5-1 and TRBJ1-1; D possibly corresponds to TRBD1 (6 bases). Germline V gene lookup returns CDR1 SGHRS and CDR2 YFSETQ. There are 14 residues in the CDR3. The ends were cut back, 3 bases at V and 3 bases at J, with 12 bases in the middle. The CDR3: CASSSTGTHTEAFF. CDR3 bases: TGCGCCAGCAGCTCGACAGGTACGCACACTGAAGCTTTCTTT.

The chain recombines TRBV5-8 with TRBJ1-5, with 7 bases lining up with TRBD1. The V gene end was trimmed by 2 bases and the J gene end by 4 bases; junction bases not matched to a gene: 3. The germline CDR1 and CDR2 sequences are SGHTS and YDEGEE. The CDR3 contains 14 residues. CDR3 DNA: TGTGCCAGCAGCTTAGGGACAGATAATCAGCCCCAGCATTTT. It is translated as CASSLGTDNQPQHF.

The chain is built from TRBV25-1 and TRBJ1-1; TRBD1 matches at 11 bases. The CDR3 is 15 amino acids. Germline V lookup: CDR1 MGHDK, CDR2 SYGVNS. Germline trimming cut 8 bases from V and 1 base from J; bases unmatched to any gene: 6. CDR3: CASLPDRGQNTEAFF. CDR3 sequence (DNA): TGTGCCAGCCTCCCGGACAGGGGGCAGAACACTGAAGCTTTCTTT.